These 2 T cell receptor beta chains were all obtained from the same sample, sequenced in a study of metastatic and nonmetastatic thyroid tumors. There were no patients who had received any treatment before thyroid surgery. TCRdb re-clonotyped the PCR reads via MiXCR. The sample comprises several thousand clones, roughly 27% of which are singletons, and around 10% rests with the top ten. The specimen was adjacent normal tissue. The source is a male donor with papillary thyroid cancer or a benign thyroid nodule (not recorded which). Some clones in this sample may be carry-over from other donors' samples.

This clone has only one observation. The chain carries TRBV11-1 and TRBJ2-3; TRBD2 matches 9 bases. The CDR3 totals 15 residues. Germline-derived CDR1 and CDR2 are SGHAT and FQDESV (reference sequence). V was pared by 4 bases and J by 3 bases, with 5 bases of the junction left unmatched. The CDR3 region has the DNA TGTGCCAGCAGCTACATTAGCGGGGGAACAGATACGCAGTATTTT. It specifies CASSYISGGTDTQYF.

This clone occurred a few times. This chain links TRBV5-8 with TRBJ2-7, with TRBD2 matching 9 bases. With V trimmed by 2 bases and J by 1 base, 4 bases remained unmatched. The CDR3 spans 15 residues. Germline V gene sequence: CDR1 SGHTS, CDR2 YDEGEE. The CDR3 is CASSFVLAGSYEQYF. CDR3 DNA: TGTGCCAGCAGCTTCGTCCTAGCGGGGTCCTACGAGCAGTACTTC.